This paragraph covers one TCR beta chain sequence. This clone has just one count. Its recognized antigen is unknown. Nothing much larger sits one base from this clone, and base qualities are not available. The sample originates from a study of cytomegalovirus exposure and HLA in healthy donors (dated 2017 in TCRdb). A note on the overall study: An earlier analysis of roughly 570 of the donors reported approximately 280 Gb of sequence data and 90 million to 120 million unique TCR beta sequences obtained from around 170 million T cells. On average, roughly 250,000 unique TCR beta nucleotide sequences were sequenced per donor among 398 genotyped donors of the cohort, with roughly 18% of those sequences being non-productive. Donor age, sex, ethnicity and CMV serostatus were collected together with the repertoire data. A few DR-DQ haplotypes were treated as single units for association and clustering because of strong linkage in the cohort. To decide whether each TCR beta V gene segment behaved as functional or pseudogenic, an earlier analysis of approximately 590 of the donors relied on high-throughput TCR beta sequencing. Of the roughly 400 genotyped donors, over 65% fell in the genetic ancestry cluster associated with self-reported Caucasian donors. HLA typing covered class I and class II loci at four-digit resolution. The number of typed donors differed by locus: roughly 629-640 for A, B, C, DRB1 and DQB1; roughly 510 for DQA1; approximately 610 for DPA1; and around 450 for DPB1. Rather than drawing on any new phenotypic data, the later analysis identified candidate immune exposures from TCR beta sequences and the way those sequences occurred across donors. The aim of the study was to test whether cataloging public T cell receptors could identify signatures of past pathogen exposure. The study profiled the T cell repertoires of about 640 subjects by immunosequencing and related them to cytomegalovirus serostatus. A later genetic analysis took genome-wide SNP genotypes for about three fifths of the roughly 700 donors and used that subset as a discovery cohort. An early release covering 550 to 650 HLA-typed donors comprised 250 to 350 gigabases of sequencing data and some 79 million unique TCR sequences. High-throughput TCR immunosequencing, statistical association of individual TCRs with disease status, and machine learning were combined to predict cytomegalovirus infection status. All discovery cohort repertoires had been generated on a single sequencing platform. In addition to the first cohort of about 650 subjects, a separate validation cohort of 100 to 150 different subjects was used. A later analysis re-analyzed previously published TCR beta repertoires from roughly 630 donors and added high-resolution HLA genotyping to study TCR occurrence patterns. Here is what the overall study found, with its caveats: A cluster of highly shared sequence variants was judged likely to represent a technical artifact of the sequencing pipeline. A total of around 150 TCR beta chains were listed by the study as associated with cytomegalovirus. The classifier was reported to diagnose cytomegalovirus status with high specificity and sensitivity in both the original and validation cohorts. An earlier analysis of approximately 540 of the donors showed that most TCR beta V segments appeared in productive rearrangements either about 87% or about 30% of the time, which broadly matched IMGT annotations. Most CMV-associated TCR beta chains appeared to be HLA-restricted in a later analysis, and the HLA associations seemed to be driven largely by CMV exposure. When HLA alleles, especially DR and DQ, strongly co-occurred, TCR associations were difficult to assign to individual alleles. HLA typing was unavailable for some donors at each locus, so association tests used only the typed subset. According to a later analysis, parvovirus B19, influenza, CMV and Epstein-Barr virus appeared linked to several top co-occurrence clusters. Correlated functional status among segregating V segments might be attributable to linkage disequilibrium, but an unknown experimental factor could not be ruled out. A later analysis found that HLA-associated TCR beta chains were more clonally expanded and had lower generation probabilities than equally common non-associated chains. A further reported finding was that TCR beta sequences accurately predicted the HLA-A and HLA-B alleles for most subjects in the first cohort. In a later analysis, about 16,000 TCR beta sequences were associated with specific HLA alleles at a false discovery rate of 0.05. Some IMGT-functional V segments, including TRBV6-2 and TRBV6-3, could not be told apart with the 87-base-pair reads, so those segments were excluded. The cohort was sequenced for TCR beta chains only, and without alpha or paired-chain data the features that could be detected were limited. Compared with the roughly 710-donor mean, donors in an Asian-associated ancestry cluster had fewer N-insertions in productive TCRs, according to a later genetic analysis. The authors suggested that the approach could potentially be generalized to other disease states and immunological phenotypes. In a later analysis, the rate of TCR association differed among HLA loci, with DRB1 alleles having the most associated TCRs and HLA-C alleles having the fewest. A later genetic analysis associated a missense DCLRE1C variant with V-gene and J-gene trimming of TCR beta chains, and an independent cohort replicated the association. CMV serostatus was the only immune exposure information available for the cohort. The presence/absence analyses assumed that sequencing depth was roughly uniform across donors, and that assumption may not be true. Because counts were too low, seventeen rarely observed V segments, including chromosome 9 orphons, were left out of the earlier analysis of about 620 of the donors. In vitro tests confirmed that a few of the cytomegalovirus-associated TCR beta chains recognize cytomegalovirus antigens. Across donors, most TCR sequences were observed very rarely, whereas some public TCRs were present in many individuals.

CDR1 SGHRS and CDR2 YFSETQ were looked up in the germline V gene. The CDR3 sequence holds 15 residues, the cysteine and phenylalanine included. Only the CDR3 portion is preserved as DNA: 45 bases, with reading frame beginning at the first base. V is cut back by 4 bases and J by 7 bases, with 9 bases in the junction unmatched. The protocol used for the library was the immunoSEQ multiplex PCR assay. The multiplex PCR relied on a mix of 60 forward primers for TCR Vbeta segments and 13 reverse primers for TCR Jbeta segments. Amplification of the CDR3 region of rearranged TCR beta genes was performed with a multiplex PCR assay on genomic DNA. The Illumina HiSeq System was used to sequence the amplified TCR beta libraries as 87-base-pair reads. In the source study's methods: A later analysis counted approximately 74 million unique TCR beta chains across the 666 repertoires, and some 11 million of these chains were shared by at least two donors. Raw reads were error-corrected and collapsed into unique sequences with a nearest-neighbor algorithm that merged closely related sequences to remove PCR and sequencing errors. Alignment of CDR3 sequences to IMGT reference sequences was used to assign V, D and J gene segments. For a sequence to be retained, at least a six-nucleotide match to both a V gene segment and a J gene segment was required. Rearrangements were classified as productive when the CDR3 lacked stop codons and remained in frame with V and J, and all other rearrangements were classified as non-productive. Following IMGT convention, CDR3 was defined as the stretch from the second conserved V-encoded cysteine to the conserved J-encoded phenylalanine. In an earlier analysis of more than 550 of the donors, sequences lacking an unambiguous match to a single V gene segment were excluded. An earlier analysis of fewer than 750 of the donors called V segments functional above 56.7% productive rearrangements and segregating when the between-donor standard deviation exceeded 5%. A statistical classification framework was built for diagnosing cytomegalovirus status from the catalog of TCR beta chain sequences. V and J gene assignment, in a later analysis, came from comparing TCR nucleotide sequences with IMGT/GENE-DB human TR gene sequences. In a later analysis, CDR3 sequences and most-parsimonious VDJ recombination scenarios were assigned using the TCRdist pipeline. In a later analysis, each TCR beta chain was defined by its CDR3 amino acid sequence together with its V-gene family, and reads without a unique V-gene family were excluded. To address suspected cross-contamination and a sequencing artifact, a later analysis removed under 600 highly shared, low-generation-probability nucleotide sequences. In a later analysis, a clonal expansion index for each public chain was calculated from normalized within-repertoire ranks of inferred template counts. A later analysis computed generation probabilities with a VDJ recombination model fitted to out-of-frame rearrangements, and checked the results against IGoR. Hypergeometric tests were used in a later analysis to score TCR-TCR, TCR-HLA and TCR-CMV co-occurrence, with a repertoire-size bias correction applied to the TCR pairs. In a later analysis, false discovery rates were estimated by permuting HLA or CMV assignments 20 times. A later analysis grouped co-occurring TCRs with DBSCAN, adding TCRdist sequence similarity when clustering within HLA-allele-positive subsets. Co-occurrence clustering excluded repertoires with fewer than 30,000 or more than 120,000 public chains, plus five with anomalous nucleotide sharing. TCRdb limited this immuneACCESS table to in-frame rearrangements with V and J called. A share of clones is missing; checked studies link under half to unresolved V genes, and the rest is unexplained. V and J calls and clone size are copied from that table; D and trimming were computed from the DNA. Within this sample are under 110,000 clones, with 75% to 90% of them counted one time only. Approximately 3.9% of the sample lies in the top ten.

The cohort consisted of fewer than 700 healthy bone marrow donors. At the time of sampling, all cohort members were nominally healthy, though unrecorded immune exposures were likely present. The donor tested CMV seronegative, placing the donor among the 300 to 400 seronegative members of the cohort. Every donor gave a peripheral blood sample, and the peripheral blood mononuclear cells from that sample were used for TCR beta sequencing. The Qiagen DNeasy Blood Extraction Kit was used to extract genomic DNA from the blood cell samples. Source material: PBMCs. The TCR was taken from a man aged 25-45 years in good health and CMV-seronegative. The sequence links TRBV5-1 to TRBJ1-4; 8 bases in the middle match TRBD1. The CDR3 is CASSGDRGGGEKLFF. DNA sequence: TGCGCCAGCAGCGGTGACAGGGGAGGAGGTGAAAAACTGTTTTTT. Full variable domain (CDR3 extended with the reference TRBV5-1 and TRBJ1-4 proteins): KAGVTQTPRYLIKTRGQQVTLSCSPISGHRSVSWYQQTPGQGLQFLFEYFSETQRNKGNFPGRFSGRQFSNSRSEMNVSTLELGDSALYLCASSGDRGGGEKLFFGSGTQLSVL.